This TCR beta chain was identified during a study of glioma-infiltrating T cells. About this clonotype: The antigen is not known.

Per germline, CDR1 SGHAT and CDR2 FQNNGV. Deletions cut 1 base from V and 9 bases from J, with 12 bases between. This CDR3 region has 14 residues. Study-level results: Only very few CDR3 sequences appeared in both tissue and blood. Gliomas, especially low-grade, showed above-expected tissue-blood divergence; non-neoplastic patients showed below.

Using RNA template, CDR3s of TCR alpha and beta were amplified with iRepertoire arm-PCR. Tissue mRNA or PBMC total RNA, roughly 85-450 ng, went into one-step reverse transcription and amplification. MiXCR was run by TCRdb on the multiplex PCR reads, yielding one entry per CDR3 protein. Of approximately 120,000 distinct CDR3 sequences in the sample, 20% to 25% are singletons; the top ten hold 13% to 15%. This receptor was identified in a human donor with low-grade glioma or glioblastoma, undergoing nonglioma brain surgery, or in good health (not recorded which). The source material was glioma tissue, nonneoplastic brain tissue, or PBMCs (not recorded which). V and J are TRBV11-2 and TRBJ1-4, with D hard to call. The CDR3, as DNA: TGTGCCAGCAGCTTAGCGGGTATCCAAAAAAAACTGTTTTTT. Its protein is CASSLAGIQKKLFF.